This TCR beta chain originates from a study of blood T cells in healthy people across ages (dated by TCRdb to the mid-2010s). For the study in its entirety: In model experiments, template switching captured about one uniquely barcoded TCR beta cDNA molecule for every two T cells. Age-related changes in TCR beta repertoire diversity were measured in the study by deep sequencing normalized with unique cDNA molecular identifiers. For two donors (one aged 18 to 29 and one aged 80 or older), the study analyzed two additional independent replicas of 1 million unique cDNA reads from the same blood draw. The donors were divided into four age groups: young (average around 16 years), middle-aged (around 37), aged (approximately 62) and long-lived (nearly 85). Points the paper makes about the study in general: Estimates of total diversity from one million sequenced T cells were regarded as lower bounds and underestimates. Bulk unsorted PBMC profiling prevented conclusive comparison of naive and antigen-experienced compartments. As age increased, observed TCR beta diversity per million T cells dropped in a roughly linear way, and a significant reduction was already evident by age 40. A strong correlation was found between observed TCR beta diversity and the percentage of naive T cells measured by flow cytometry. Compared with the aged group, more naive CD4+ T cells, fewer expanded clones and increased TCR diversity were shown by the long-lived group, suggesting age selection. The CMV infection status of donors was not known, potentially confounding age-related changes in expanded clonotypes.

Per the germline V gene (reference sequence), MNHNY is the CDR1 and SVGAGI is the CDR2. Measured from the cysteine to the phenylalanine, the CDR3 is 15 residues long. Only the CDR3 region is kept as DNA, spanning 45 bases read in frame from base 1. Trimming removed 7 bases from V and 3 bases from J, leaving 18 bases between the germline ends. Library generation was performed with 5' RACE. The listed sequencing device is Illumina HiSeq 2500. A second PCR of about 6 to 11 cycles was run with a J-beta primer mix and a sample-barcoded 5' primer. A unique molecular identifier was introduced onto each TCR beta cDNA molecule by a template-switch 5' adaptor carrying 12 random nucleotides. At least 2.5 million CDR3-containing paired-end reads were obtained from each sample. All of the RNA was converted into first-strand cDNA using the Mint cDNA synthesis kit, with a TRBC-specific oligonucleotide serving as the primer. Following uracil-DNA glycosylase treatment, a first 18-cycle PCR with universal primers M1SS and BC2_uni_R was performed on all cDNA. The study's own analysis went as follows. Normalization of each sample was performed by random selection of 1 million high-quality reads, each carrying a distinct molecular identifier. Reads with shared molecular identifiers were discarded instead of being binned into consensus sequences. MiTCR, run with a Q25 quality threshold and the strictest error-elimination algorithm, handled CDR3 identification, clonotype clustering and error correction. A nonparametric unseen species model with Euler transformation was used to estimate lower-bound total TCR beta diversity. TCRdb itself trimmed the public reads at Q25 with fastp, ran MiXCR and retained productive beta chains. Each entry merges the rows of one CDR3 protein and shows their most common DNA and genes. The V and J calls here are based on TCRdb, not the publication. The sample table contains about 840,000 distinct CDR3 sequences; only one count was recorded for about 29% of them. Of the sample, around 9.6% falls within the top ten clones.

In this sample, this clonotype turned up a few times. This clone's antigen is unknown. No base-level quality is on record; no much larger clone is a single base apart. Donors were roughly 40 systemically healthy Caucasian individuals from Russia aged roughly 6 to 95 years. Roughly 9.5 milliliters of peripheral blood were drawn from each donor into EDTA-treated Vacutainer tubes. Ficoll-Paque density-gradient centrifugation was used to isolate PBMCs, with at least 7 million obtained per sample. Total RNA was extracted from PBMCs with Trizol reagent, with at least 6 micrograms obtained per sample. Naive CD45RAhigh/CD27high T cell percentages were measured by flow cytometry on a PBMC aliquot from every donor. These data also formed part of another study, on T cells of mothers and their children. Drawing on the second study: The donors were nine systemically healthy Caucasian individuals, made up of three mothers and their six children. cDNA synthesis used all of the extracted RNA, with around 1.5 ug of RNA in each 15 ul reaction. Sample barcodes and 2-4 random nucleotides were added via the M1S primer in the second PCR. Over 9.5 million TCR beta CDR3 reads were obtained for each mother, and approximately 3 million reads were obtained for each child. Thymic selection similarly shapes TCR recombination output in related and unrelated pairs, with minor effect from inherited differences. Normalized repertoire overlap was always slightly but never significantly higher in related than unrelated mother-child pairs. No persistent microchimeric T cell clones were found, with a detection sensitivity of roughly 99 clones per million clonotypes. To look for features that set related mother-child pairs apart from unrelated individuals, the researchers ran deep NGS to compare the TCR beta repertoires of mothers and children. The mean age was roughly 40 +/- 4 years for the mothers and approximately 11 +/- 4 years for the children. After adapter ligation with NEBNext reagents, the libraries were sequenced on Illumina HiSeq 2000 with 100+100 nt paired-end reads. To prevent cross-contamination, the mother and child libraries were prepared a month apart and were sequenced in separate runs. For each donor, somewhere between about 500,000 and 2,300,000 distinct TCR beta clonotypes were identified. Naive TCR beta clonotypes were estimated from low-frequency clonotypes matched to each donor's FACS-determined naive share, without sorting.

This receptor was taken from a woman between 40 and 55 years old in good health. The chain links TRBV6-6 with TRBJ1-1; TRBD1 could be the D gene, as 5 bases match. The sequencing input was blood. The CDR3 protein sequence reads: CASTLGTTKDTEAFF. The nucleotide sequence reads TGTGCCAGCACCCTCGGGACCACTAAGGACACTGAAGCTTTCTTT.